One T cell receptor (beta chain) is described in this entry. Its antigen is unidentified. The PCR contained 60 Vbeta and 13 Jbeta primers. Method: immunoSEQ multiplex PCR; TCRdb's copy keeps in-frame clones and lacks some. The table includes around 190,000 clones, around 80% detected once. The sample is drawn from a study of cytomegalovirus exposure and HLA in healthy donors. The study's findings and limits: Fewer N-insertions than the roughly 650-donor mean were reportedly shown by an Asian-associated ancestry cluster in a later analysis. In an earlier analysis, most TCR beta V segments were productive about 87% or about 30% of the time. Through in vitro validation, three CMV-associated chains were shown to be specific for CMV antigens.

The germline CDR1 and CDR2 sequences are SNHLY and FYNNEI. The J segment lost 3 bases and the V segment lost 0 bases, leaving 4 bases of the junction unmatched. This CDR3 has 15 residues. The source is a man younger than 35 in good health and CMV-seronegative. The V call is TRBV2, the J call TRBJ1-2, with TRBD1 matching over 7 bases. Sequencing was performed on PBMCs. The CDR3 nucleotides read TGTGCCAGCAGTGAAGCGACAGGGAACCACTATGGCTACACCTTC. Amino acids: CASSEATGNHYGYTF.